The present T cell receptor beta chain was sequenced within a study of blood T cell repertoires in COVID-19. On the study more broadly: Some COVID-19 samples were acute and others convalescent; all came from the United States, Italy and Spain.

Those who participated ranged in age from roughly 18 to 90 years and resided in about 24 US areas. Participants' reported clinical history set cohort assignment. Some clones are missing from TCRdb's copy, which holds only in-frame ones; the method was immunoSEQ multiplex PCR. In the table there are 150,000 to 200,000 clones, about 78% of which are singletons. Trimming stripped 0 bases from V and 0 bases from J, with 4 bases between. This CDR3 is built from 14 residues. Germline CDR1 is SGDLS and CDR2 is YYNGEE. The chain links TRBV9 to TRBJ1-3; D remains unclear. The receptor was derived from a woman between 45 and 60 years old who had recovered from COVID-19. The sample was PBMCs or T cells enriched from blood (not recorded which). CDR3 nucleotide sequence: TGTGCCAGCAGCGTAGACAGCTCTGGAAACACCATATATTTT. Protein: CASSVDSSGNTIYF.